This T cell receptor (beta chain) was observed in a study of blood T cells in healthy people across ages. It was with a sample-barcoded 5' primer and a J-beta primer mix that a second PCR of about 6 to 12 cycles was run. TCRdb redid the calling of the 5' RACE reads with MiXCR, one entry per CDR3 protein. In the table there are around 1.1 million distinct CDR3 sequences, less than 45% of which are singletons. The origin of this receptor is a man aged 18 to 35 in good health. The sequencing sample was made of blood.

The CDR3 bases are TGTGCCAGCAGCTTAAGTGATTTTCTGGCATGGGTTTCACCCCTCCACTTT. Its protein is CASSLSDFLAWVSPLHF. This chain links TRBV7-2 with TRBJ1-6; no firm D call. The CDR3 runs 17 residues. V dropped 2 bases and J dropped 9 bases, with 20 bases sitting between them. The germline V gene has CDR1 SGHTA and CDR2 FQGNSA.